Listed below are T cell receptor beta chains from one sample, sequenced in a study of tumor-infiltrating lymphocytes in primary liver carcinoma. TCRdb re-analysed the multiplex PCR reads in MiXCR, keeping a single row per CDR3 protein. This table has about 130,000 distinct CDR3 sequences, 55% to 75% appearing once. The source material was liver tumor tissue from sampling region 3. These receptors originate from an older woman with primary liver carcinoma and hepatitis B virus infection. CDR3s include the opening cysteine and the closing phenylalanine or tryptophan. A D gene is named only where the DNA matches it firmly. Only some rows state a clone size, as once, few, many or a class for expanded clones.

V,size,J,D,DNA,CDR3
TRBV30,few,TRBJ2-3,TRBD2,TGTGCCTGGAGCCCGGGACTAGCGCCAGATACGCAGTATTTT,CAWSPGLAPDTQYF
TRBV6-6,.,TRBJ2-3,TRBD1,TGTGTCAGCAGTGACACAGGGGCAGATACGCGGTATTTT,CVSSDTGADTRYF
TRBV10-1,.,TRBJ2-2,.,TGCGCCAGCAGTGGCCCCGCGGAAGCCGGGGAGTTGTTTTTT,CASSGPAEAGELFF
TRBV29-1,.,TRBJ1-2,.,TGCAGTGCTTCCCTGCGGGACTATGGCTACACCTTC,CSASLRDYGYTF
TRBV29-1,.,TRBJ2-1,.,TGCAGTCATCGCCCGAGTTCCTACAGTGAGCAGTTCTTC,CSHRPSSYSEQFF
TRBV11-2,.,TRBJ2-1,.,TGTGTCAGCAGCTTAGAGTCACGGTTTAACAAGGAGCAGTTCTTC,CVSSLESRFNKEQFF
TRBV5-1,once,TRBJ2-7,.,TGCGCCAGCAGCTTGGCCTTGAGTGGGCTGGCTCCTTACGAGCAGTACTTC,CASSLALSGLAPYEQYF
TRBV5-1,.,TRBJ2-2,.,TGCGCCAGCAGCCCGGCTGGGGGGCAAGGCGGGGAGCAGTTTTTT,CASSPAGGQGGEQFF
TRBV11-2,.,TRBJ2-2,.,TGTGCCAGCAGCATAGATCTAAGGGGGAGGAGTGGTACCGGGGAGCTGTTTTTT,CASSIDLRGRSGTGELFF
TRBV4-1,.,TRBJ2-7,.,TGCGCCAGCAGCCATACTAACTCCTACAAGCAGTACTTC,CASSHTNSYKQYF
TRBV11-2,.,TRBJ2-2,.,TGTGCCTGCAGCCCTCCGCGAGGACCGACCGGGGAGATGTTTTTT,CACSPPRGPTGEMFF
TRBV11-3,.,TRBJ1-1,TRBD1,TGTGCCAGCAGCGAGGACAGGGTGCAGGCGTTCTTT,CASSEDRVQAFF
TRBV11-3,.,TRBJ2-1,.,TGTGCCGGCAGCTCCCGGGGGGCGCGGTCCATGGGCAATGTGCAGTTCTTC,CAGSSRGARSMGNVQFF
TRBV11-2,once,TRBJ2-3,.,TGTGCCAGCAGCCCCGAATTGGGGGCAGATATGCAATATTTT,CASSPELGADMQYF
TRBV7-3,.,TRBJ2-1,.,TGTGCCAGCAGCTTAGATTACTACAATGAGCAGTTCTTC,CASSLDYYNEQFF